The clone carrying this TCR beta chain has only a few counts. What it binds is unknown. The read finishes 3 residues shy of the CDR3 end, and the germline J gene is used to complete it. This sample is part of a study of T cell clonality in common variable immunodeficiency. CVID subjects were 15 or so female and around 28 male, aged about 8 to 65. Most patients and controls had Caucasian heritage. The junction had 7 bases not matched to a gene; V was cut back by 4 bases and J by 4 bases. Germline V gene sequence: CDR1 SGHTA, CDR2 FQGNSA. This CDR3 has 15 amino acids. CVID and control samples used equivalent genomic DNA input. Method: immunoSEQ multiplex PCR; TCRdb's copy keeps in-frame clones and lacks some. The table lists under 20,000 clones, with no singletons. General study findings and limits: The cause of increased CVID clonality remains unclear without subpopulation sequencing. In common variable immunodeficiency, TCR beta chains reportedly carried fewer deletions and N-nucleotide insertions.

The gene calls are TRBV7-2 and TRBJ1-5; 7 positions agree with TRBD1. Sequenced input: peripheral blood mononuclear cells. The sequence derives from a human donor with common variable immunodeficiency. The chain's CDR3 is CASSSQGVLNQPQHF. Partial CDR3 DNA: TGTGCCAGCAGCTCCCAGGGGGTTTTAAATCAGCCC.